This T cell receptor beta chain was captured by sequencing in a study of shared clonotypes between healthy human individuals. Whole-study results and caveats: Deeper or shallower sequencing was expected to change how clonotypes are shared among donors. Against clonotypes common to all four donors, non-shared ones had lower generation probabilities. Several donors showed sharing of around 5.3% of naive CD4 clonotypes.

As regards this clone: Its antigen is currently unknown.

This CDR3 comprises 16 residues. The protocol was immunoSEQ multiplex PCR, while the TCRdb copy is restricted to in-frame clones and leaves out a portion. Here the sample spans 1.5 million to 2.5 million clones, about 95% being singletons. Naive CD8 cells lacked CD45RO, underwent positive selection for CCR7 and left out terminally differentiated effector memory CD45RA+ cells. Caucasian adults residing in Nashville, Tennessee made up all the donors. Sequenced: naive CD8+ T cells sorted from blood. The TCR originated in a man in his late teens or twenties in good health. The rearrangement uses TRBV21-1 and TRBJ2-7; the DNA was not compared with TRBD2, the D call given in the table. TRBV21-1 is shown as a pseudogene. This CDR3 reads CASSTARTRLRDEQYF. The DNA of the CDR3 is TGTGCCAGCAGCACAGCCCGGACTAGATTGCGGGACGAGCAGTACTTC.